This TCR beta chain was captured in a study of T cell changes during pregnancy in multiple sclerosis. CDR3 length: 14 residues. The V gene end was trimmed by 3 bases and the J gene end by 4 bases; junction bases not matched to a gene: 7. Germline assignment: CDR1 SGDLS and CDR2 YYNGEE. Profiled with immunoSEQ multiplex PCR; TCRdb holds only in-frame clones, not every one. The data hold roughly 45,000 clones, with around 92% observed a single time. The TCR originated in a female donor with multiple sclerosis, enrolled in a pregnancy study. The V call is TRBV9, the J call TRBJ2-7, with 7 bases fitting TRBD1. Source: CD8+ T cells from peripheral blood mononuclear cells, taken after pregnancy. The DNA for the CDR3 is TGTGCCAGCAGCGCGGGACAGACGGCGTACGAGCAGTACTTC. Its translation is CASSAGQTAYEQYF.